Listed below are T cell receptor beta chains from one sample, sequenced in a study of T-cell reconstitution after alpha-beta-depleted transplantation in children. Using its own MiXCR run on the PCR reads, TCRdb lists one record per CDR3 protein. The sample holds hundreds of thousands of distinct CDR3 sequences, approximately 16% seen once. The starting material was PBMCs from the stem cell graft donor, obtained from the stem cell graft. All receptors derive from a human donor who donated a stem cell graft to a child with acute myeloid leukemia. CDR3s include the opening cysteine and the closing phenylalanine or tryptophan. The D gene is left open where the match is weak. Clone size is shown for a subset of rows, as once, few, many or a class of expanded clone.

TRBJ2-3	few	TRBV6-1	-	TGTGCCAGCGAAAGAGAGGGCCATGGGTCAGATACGCAGTATTTT	CASEREGHGSDTQYF
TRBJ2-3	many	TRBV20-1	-	TGCAGTGCTACTCACGGGGAGCTCACAGATACGCAGTATTTT	CSATHGELTDTQYF
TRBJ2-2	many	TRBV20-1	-	TGCAGTGCTAGACCGGACAGACGGTACAACACCGGGGAGCTGTTTTTT	CSARPDRRYNTGELFF
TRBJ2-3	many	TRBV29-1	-	TGCAGCGTGTCCCCCGGGCATACGCAGTATTTT	CSVSPGHTQYF
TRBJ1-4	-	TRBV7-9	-	TGTGCCAGCAGCTTAAAGGGAAACGAAAAACTGTTTTTT	CASSLKGNEKLFF
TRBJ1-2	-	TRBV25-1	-	TGTGCCAGCCGGAACGGGCCTTCCCCTAACTATGGCTACACCTTC	CASRNGPSPNYGYTF
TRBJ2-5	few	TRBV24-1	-	TGTGCCACCAGTGCCTGGGGGGAACTAGAGACCCAGTACTTC	CATSAWGELETQYF
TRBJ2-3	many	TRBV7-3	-	TGTGCCAGCAGCTTAATGGGGGGTACAGATACGCAGTATTTT	CASSLMGGTDTQYF
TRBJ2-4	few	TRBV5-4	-	TGTGCCAGCAGCTTGGTATGGGGGCGGGGAGGCCTAGCCAAAAACATTCAGTACTTC	CASSLVWGRGGLAKNIQYF
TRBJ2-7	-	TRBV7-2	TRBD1	TGTGCCAGCAGCCGCGGGACAGGGGGCGCCTACGAGCAGTACTTC	CASSRGTGGAYEQYF
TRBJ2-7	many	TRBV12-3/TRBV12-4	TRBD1	TGTGCCAGCAGTTCCCGGACAGGGGGCGACGAGCAGTACTTC	CASSSRTGGDEQYF
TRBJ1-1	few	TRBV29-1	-	TGCAGCGCCGGATGGAAGAGCACTGAAGCTTTCTTT	CSAGWKSTEAFF
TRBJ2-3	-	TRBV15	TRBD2	TGTGCCACCAGCAGAGCGCGGGGGGCCGACACAGATACGCAGTATTTT	CATSRARGADTDTQYF
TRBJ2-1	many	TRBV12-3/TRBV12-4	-	TGTGCCAGCAGTTTACAAGCGGGCTCCTCCCGGGAGCAGTTCTTC	CASSLQAGSSREQFF
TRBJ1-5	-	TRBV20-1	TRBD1	TGCAGTGGTACGGGACAGCCTAATCAGCCCCAGCATTTT	CSGTGQPNQPQHF
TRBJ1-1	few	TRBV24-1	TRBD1	TGTGCCACCAGTGCAGGGGGACAGGACACTGAAGCTTTCTTT	CATSAGGQDTEAFF
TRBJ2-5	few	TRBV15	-	TGTGCCACCAGCAGAGGGAGCAGAACTTACCAAGAGACCCAGTACTTC	CATSRGSRTYQETQYF
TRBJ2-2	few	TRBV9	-	TGTGCCAGCAGCGTAAGGGGCAGGGGGGCCGGGGAGCTGTTTTTT	CASSVRGRGAGELFF
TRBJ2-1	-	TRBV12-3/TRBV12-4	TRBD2	TGTGCCAGCAGGGGACTAGCGGGGGGTTACAATGAGCAGTTCTTC	CASRGLAGGYNEQFF
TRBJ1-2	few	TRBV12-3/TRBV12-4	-	TGTGCCAGCAGCCGACGGAACTATGGCTACACCTTC	CASSRRNYGYTF
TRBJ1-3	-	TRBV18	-	TGTGCCAGCTCACCACCTACTGGAAACACCATATATTTT	CASSPPTGNTIYF
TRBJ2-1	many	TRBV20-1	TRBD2	TGCATTGCGTTCCTAGCGGGGTACAATGAGCAGTTCTTC	CIAFLAGYNEQFF
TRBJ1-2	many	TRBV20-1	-	TGCAGTGCTAGGGCAGGGGACTATGGCTACACCTTC	CSARAGDYGYTF
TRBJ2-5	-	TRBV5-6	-	TGTGCCAGCAGCGCTGGACCGGGGGCTGAGACCCAGTACTTC	CASSAGPGAETQYF
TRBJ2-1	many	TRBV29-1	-	TGCAGCGTTGATCCGGGCAATGAGCAGTTCTTC	CSVDPGNEQFF
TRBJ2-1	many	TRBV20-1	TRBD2	TGCAGTGCTAGAGGGGTCCGCGGGGGGCGACTCAATGAGCAGTTCTTC	CSARGVRGGRLNEQFF
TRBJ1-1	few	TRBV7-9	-	TGTGCCAGCAGCTTAATAAACAGGGCGAACACTGAAGCTTTCTTT	CASSLINRANTEAFF
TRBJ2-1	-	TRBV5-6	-	TGTGCCAGCATCCCTGAGGGGGGGGTCAATGAGCAGTTCTTC	CASIPEGGVNEQFF
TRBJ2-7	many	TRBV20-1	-	TGCAGTGCTAGAGGAGGGCAGGCCGAGGTCGAGCAGTACTTC	CSARGGQAEVEQYF
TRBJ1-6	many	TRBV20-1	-	TGCAGTGGTAAGGTGGCCGCGGGTAATTCACCCCTCCACTTT	CSGKVAAGNSPLHF
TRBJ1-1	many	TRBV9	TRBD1	TGTGCCAGCAGCTTAGGACAGGGGGCCCTCGAAGAAGCTTTCTTT	CASSLGQGALEEAFF
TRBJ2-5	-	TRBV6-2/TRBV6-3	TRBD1	TGTGCCAGCACCTGGGACAGGGGGCGCGAGACCCAGTACTTC	CASTWDRGRETQYF
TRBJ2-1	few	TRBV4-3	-	TGCGCCAGCAGCCCTGGGACATCTGCCACCTACAATGAGCAGTTCTTC	CASSPGTSATYNEQFF
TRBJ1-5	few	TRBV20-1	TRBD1	TGCAGTGCGGCTGAAGGGACAGGGATTAGCAATCAGCCCCAGCATTTT	CSAAEGTGISNQPQHF
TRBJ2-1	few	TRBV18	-	TGTGCCAGCCTCGCCCTTCGAGGTTTTACGGCTTCTAGCTCCTACAATGAGCAGTTCTTC	CASLALRGFTASSSYNEQFF
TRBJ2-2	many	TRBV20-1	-	TGCAGTGCTATGGCGAACACCGGGGAGCTGTTTTTT	CSAMANTGELFF
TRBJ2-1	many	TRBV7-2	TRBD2	TGTGCCAGCAGCTTGACTAGCGGGGGGGGCAATGAGCAGTTCTTC	CASSLTSGGGNEQFF